Listed below are T cell receptor beta chains from one sample, sequenced in a study of OX40 agonist ivuxolimab in advanced cancers. The repertoire was sequenced with immunoSEQ multiplex PCR; TCRdb's copy has only in-frame clones and lacks some. The table shows some 57,000 clones, with approximately 90% occurring only once. Sequenced material: CD4+ or CD8+ T cells sorted from blood, taken in a trial of the OX40 agonist ivuxolimab. These receptors were obtained from an adult with an advanced solid tumor such as melanoma, head and neck, liver or kidney cancer. Each CDR3 is given with its conserved first and last residue.

v_call,j_call,cdr3_aa
TRBV11-3,TRBJ2-2,CASSDRTGDTGELFF
TRBV6-6,TRBJ2-1,CASSRPGLAGRNEQFF
TRBV5-8,TRBJ1-4,CASSLSPTGTNEKLFF
TRBV28,TRBJ1-2,CASSFPHSFPGGAGGYTF
TRBV2,TRBJ2-7,CASIGSSYEQYF
TRBV5-1,TRBJ1-5,CASSIDSWVYNFLLDSNQPQHF
TRBV14,TRBJ1-1,CASSQGRRTEAFF
TRBV27,TRBJ1-2,CASGIRDRDGYTF
TRBV30,TRBJ1-4,CAWSVPGAKLFF
TRBV30,TRBJ2-3,CAWTAEVGTDTQYF
TRBV28,TRBJ2-7,CASSFGPLYEQYF
TRBV5-1,TRBJ2-1,CASSPRLAGGSYNEQFF
TRBV9,TRBJ2-1,CASSVVADLYNEQFF
TRBV2,TRBJ1-1,CASSPQTGSSEAFF
TRBV19,TRBJ2-5,CASSLPQVGRETQYF
TRBV2,TRBJ1-3,CASSDPAERSGNTIYF
TRBV13,TRBJ1-3,CATAAGWGGTIYF
TRBV14,TRBJ2-1,CASSYGWEQFF
TRBV27,TRBJ1-1,CASSLGRNTEAFF
TRBV30,TRBJ2-3,CAWSPRYRRTDTQYF
TRBV25-1,TRBJ1-5,CASSQTGGQPQHF
TRBV27,TRBJ2-1,CASSPHQGSSYNEQFF
TRBV2,TRBJ1-5,CASSVGFSRGNQPQHF
TRBV4-3,TRBJ1-6,CASSQGTADNSPLHF
TRBV7-9,TRBJ2-3,CASSFPGLAGVTSTDTQYF
TRBV15,TRBJ2-1,CATSATLALNNEQFF
TRBV4-3,TRBJ1-2,CASSPRDDGAVDGYTF
TRBV28,TRBJ1-6,CASSLYRGRNSPLHF
TRBV14,TRBJ2-1,CASSQLAGQPYNEQFF
TRBV27,TRBJ2-1,CASSLSKGNEQFF
TRBV5-6,TRBJ2-3,CASSPLRALSSTDTQYF
TRBV9,TRBJ1-3,CASSENNPPGNTIYF
TRBV11-3,TRBJ2-3,CASSLAPGQTPLPTTDTQYF
TRBV6-6,TRBJ2-4,CASSSSLAKNIQYF
TRBV28,TRBJ1-6,CASSLGFSSPLHF
TRBV6-1,TRBJ1-5,CASSEAWQPQHF
TRBV9,TRBJ1-3,CASSHRPGTSGNTIYF
TRBV30,TRBJ1-1,CAWFGGLGAEAFF
TRBV25-1,TRBJ1-2,CASSRQGWRYTF
TRBV2,TRBJ1-3,CASSPGNTIYF
TRBV6-6,TRBJ1-1,CASRWTEGLYTEAFF
TRBV6-1,TRBJ2-7,CATGTGHYEQYF
TRBV2,TRBJ2-7,CASSLTGLNEQYF
TRBV11-1,TRBJ2-1,CASSQGLAATNEQFF
TRBV28,TRBJ1-5,CASSLGQGNQPQHF
TRBV7-9,TRBJ1-1,CASSFNLGGLVNTEAFF
TRBV6-5,TRBJ2-4,CASSYGGGYRDIQYF
TRBV5-5,TRBJ2-3,CASSLSTDTQYF
TRBV21-1,TRBJ1-3,CASSKMVTGGNTIYF
TRBV4-1,TRBJ1-6,CASSQEIGHWALHF